The rows below give T cell receptor beta chains drawn from one sample of a study of CDR3 diversity in severe acne. TCRdb reprocessed the PCR reads via MiXCR and lists one record per CDR3 protein. The top ten clones hold around 12% of a sample with over 85,000 distinct CDR3 sequences, around 56% of them seen once. The sample taken for sequencing was blood. The receptors originated from a male donor with acne. The CDR3 runs from the conserved cysteine through the conserved F or W. D genes are given only for firm matches. Size is omitted from some rows. Given values are once, few, many or a class for expanded clones.

v_gene	j_gene	abundance	d_gene	len	CDR3nt	CDR3aa
TRBV5-1	TRBJ2-7	many	.	14	TGCGCCAGCAGGCAGGCTTCCGGGACCTACGAGCAGTACTTC	CASRQASGTYEQYF
TRBV11-2	TRBJ1-4	.	.	14	TGTGCCAGCAGCATACAGGGTGGAAATGAAAAACTGTTTTTT	CASSIQGGNEKLFF
TRBV20-1	TRBJ1-2	few	.	15	TGCAGTGCTAGAGATATAGGTATCTCTAACTATGGCTACACCTTC	CSARDIGISNYGYTF
TRBV24-1	TRBJ1-1	few	.	13	TGTGCCACCAGTGATTCGTACGGGGGTCTAGCTTTCTTT	CATSDSYGGLAFF
TRBV12-3/TRBV12-4	TRBJ2-2	few	.	17	TGTGCCAGCAGGCTTAAGGTACTGGGGGCGAACACCGGGGAGCTGTTTTTT	CASRLKVLGANTGELFF
TRBV29-1	TRBJ2-3	.	TRBD2	15	TGCAGCGTTGATGAAGGACTAGCGGGAGGAGATACGCAGTATTTT	CSVDEGLAGGDTQYF
TRBV2	TRBJ2-7	.	TRBD1	12	TGTGCCAGCAACCCAGGGGGCTACGAGCAGTACTTC	CASNPGGYEQYF
TRBV10-2	TRBJ2-7	.	.	14	TGCGCCAGCGGTTGGACAGAAAGCTCCTACGAGCAGTACTTC	CASGWTESSYEQYF
TRBV11-2	TRBJ1-2	few	.	14	TGTGCCAGCAGCTTATTCAGGGACGGTGATGGCTACACCTTC	CASSLFRDGDGYTF
TRBV25-1	TRBJ1-2	few	TRBD1	15	TGTGCCAGCAGTGTTCCCGACACAGGGGAGTATGGCTACACCTTC	CASSVPDTGEYGYTF
TRBV2	TRBJ1-4	many	TRBD1	15	TGTGCCAGCAGTGACCGAGACAGGGGGAAGGAAAAACTGTTTTTT	CASSDRDRGKEKLFF
TRBV20-1	TRBJ1-5	many	.	12	TGCAGTGTGGCGCGGACAAATCAGCCCCTGCATTTT	CSVARTNQPLHF
TRBV20-1	TRBJ2-1	.	TRBD1	15	TGCAGTGCCAGCAGCTTGGCGAGTTGGGGACAGGAGCAGTTCTTC	CSASSLASWGQEQFF
TRBV7-3	TRBJ2-5	few	TRBD2	18	TGTGCCAGCAGCTCGCCGGGACTAGCGGTATTAGGTCAAGAGACCCAGTACTTC	CASSSPGLAVLGQETQYF
TRBV29-1	TRBJ2-7	.	.	11	TGCAGCGGGAGAGTGTCCTACGAGCAGTACTTC	CSGRVSYEQYF
TRBV7-9	TRBJ2-7	.	.	15	TGTGCCAGCAGCTTATACAGAGGCCCTACGAGCGAGCAGTACTTC	CASSLYRGPTSEQYF
TRBV20-1	TRBJ2-7	few	TRBD2	16	TGCAGTGCATGCGGGGGTGCACCTCCGTGCTCCTACGAGCAGTACTTC	CSACGGAPPCSYEQYF
TRBV24-1	TRBJ2-2	.	.	13	TGTGCCACCAAGGCGCCTAACACCGGGGAGCTGTTTTTT	CATKAPNTGELFF
TRBV25-1	TRBJ2-7	few	TRBD2	16	TGTGCCAGCAGTGATCCCGATAGCGGGTTTTCCTACGAGCAGTACTTC	CASSDPDSGFSYEQYF
TRBV25-1	TRBJ2-7	.	.	16	TGTGCCAGCAGTTCGGGTGGGACGGGGTACTCCTACGAGCAGTACTTC	CASSSGGTGYSYEQYF
TRBV28	TRBJ2-7	many	.	13	TGTGCCAGCAGCCCTCCCGGATCATACGAGCAGTACTTC	CASSPPGSYEQYF
TRBV15	TRBJ2-7	many	.	14	TGTGCCACCAGCAGAGATCGAGGGAACTACGAGCAGTACTTC	CATSRDRGNYEQYF
TRBV20-1	TRBJ1-5	many	.	13	TGCAGTGCTAGACTGGGGGGGTCTCAGCCCCAGCATTTT	CSARLGGSQPQHF
TRBV7-9	TRBJ2-3	many	TRBD2	16	TGTGCCAGCAGCCCCCCTAGCGGCTCTAGCACAGATACGCAGTATTTT	CASSPPSGSSTDTQYF
TRBV10-3	TRBJ1-2	many	.	14	TGTGCCATCAGTGAACAGGGAGCGGTATCTGGCTACACCTTC	CAISEQGAVSGYTF
TRBV2	TRBJ2-2	many	.	16	TGTGCCAGCAGTGATAGGGCGCGAACGGGTGGCGGGGAGCTGTTTTTT	CASSDRARTGGGELFF
TRBV12-5	TRBJ2-3	many	.	12	TGTGCTAGTGGTTTGTTGGACGGGACGCAGTATTTT	CASGLLDGTQYF
TRBV9	TRBJ2-1	few	TRBD2	17	TGTGCCAGCAGCGTAGCTGGCACTAGCGGGAGGTACAATGAGCAGTTCTTC	CASSVAGTSGRYNEQFF
TRBV28	TRBJ1-5	.	.	14	TGTGCCAGCAGTTTCCGCCCAGGGGATCAGCCCCAGCATTTT	CASSFRPGDQPQHF
TRBV20-1	TRBJ1-3	.	.	11	TGCAGTGCTAGCGGTGGAAACACCATATATTTT	CSASGGNTIYF
TRBV20-1	TRBJ2-5	.	.	11	TGCAGTGCTAGCGCACGAGAGACCCAGTACTTC	CSASARETQYF
TRBV10-3	TRBJ2-5	few	TRBD2	16	TGTGCCATCAGTGAGTCGGTAGCGGGAGGGCCAGAGACCCAGTACTTC	CAISESVAGGPETQYF
TRBV5-6	TRBJ2-6	many	.	16	TGTGCCAGCAGCTTGGCCGGGATAGCTGGGGCCAACGTCCTGACTTTC	CASSLAGIAGANVLTF
TRBV15	TRBJ2-5	few	.	14	TGTGCCACCAGCAGAGAGGGGTTCGGGGAGACCCAGTACTTC	CATSREGFGETQYF
TRBV12-3/TRBV12-4	TRBJ1-1	many	.	14	TGTGCCAGCAGTACCACAAAGGGGAACACTGAAGCTTTCTTT	CASSTTKGNTEAFF
TRBV19	TRBJ2-3	many	.	12	TGTGCCAGTAGTAGCCTGGAGGTGACGCAGTATTTT	CASSSLEVTQYF
TRBV4-1	TRBJ2-1	.	.	13	TGCGCCAGCAGCCAAGTTTTGAACAATGAGCAGTTCTTC	CASSQVLNNEQFF
TRBV20-1	TRBJ2-1	.	TRBD2	15	TGCAGTGCTACCGGGGGTAGCGGGTCCTACAATGAGCAGTTCTTC	CSATGGSGSYNEQFF
TRBV28	TRBJ1-2	.	TRBD1	15	TGTGCCAGCACCCTTAGGACAGGGGATAACTATGGCTACACCTTC	CASTLRTGDNYGYTF
TRBV24-1	TRBJ1-5	.	TRBD1	14	TGTGCCACCAGCTCTCAGGGGGGCAATCAGCCCCAGCATTTT	CATSSQGGNQPQHF